These T cell receptor beta chains were read from a single sample in a study of radiation and T cells in renal cell carcinoma. TCRdb's table, derived via immunoSEQ multiplex PCR, lists solely in-frame clones and lacks some. The sample yields 120,000 or so clones, approximately 85% seen once. The starting material was blood, obtained from a patient whose treatment included radiotherapy and nephrectomy. These receptors all stem from a man between 45 and 60 years old with renal cell carcinoma. The CDR3 runs from the conserved cysteine through the conserved F or W. D genes are given only for firm matches. The size field is filled for only some rows; it gives once, few, many or a size class.

v_gene	j_gene	len	abundance	d_gene	CDR3nt	CDR3aa
TRBV7-9	TRBJ1-2	13	NA	NA	TGTGCCAGCAGCTTAGTCCAAAGGGGAGGCTACACCTTC	CASSLVQRGGYTF
TRBV18	TRBJ1-4	13	NA	TRBD1	TGTGCCAGCTCGGAGGGCGGGACAGAAATACTGTTTTTT	CASSEGGTEILFF
TRBV6-5	TRBJ2-1	15	NA	NA	TGTGCCAGCAGTTATAGCAGGGACCGCTACAATGAGCAGTTCTTC	CASSYSRDRYNEQFF
TRBV12-5	TRBJ2-7	14	NA	TRBD1	TGTGCTAGTGCCGGGACAGGGCTTGGGTACGAGCAGTACTTC	CASAGTGLGYEQYF
TRBV11-2	TRBJ2-2	15	NA	NA	TGTGCCAGCAGCTTATACAGGGCGAACACCGGGGAGCTGTTTTTT	CASSLYRANTGELFF
TRBV5-1	TRBJ1-3	16	NA	TRBD1	TGCGCCAGCAGCACCGGGGACAGCGCAAGAGGGAACACCATATATTTT	CASSTGDSARGNTIYF
TRBV30	TRBJ2-7	13	NA	NA	TGTGCCTGGAGCGTCACGGTCAGCTACGAGCAGTACTTC	CAWSVTVSYEQYF
TRBV18	TRBJ1-2	13	NA	TRBD1	TGTGCCAGCTCAGTAGACAGGGAAGGAGGCTACACCTTC	CASSVDREGGYTF
TRBV28	TRBJ2-5	15	once	TRBD1	TGTGCCAGCAGTGCTCCCGGGACAGGTCAAGAGACCCAGTACTTC	CASSAPGTGQETQYF
TRBV18	TRBJ2-7	14	NA	NA	TGTGCCAGCTCAGGATTGGGGGAAACATACGAGCAGTACTTC	CASSGLGETYEQYF
TRBV9	TRBJ1-6	14	few	NA	TGTGCCAGCAGCGTCCAGCGCTATAATTCACCCCTCCACTTT	CASSVQRYNSPLHF
TRBV4-1	TRBJ2-2	12	NA	NA	TGCGCCAGCAGCCGCCGTCCCGGGGAGCTGTTTTTT	CASSRRPGELFF
TRBV7-8	TRBJ2-1	16	NA	TRBD1	TGTGCCAGCAGCCGACTACAGGGGGTTTTCTACAATGAGCAGTTCTTC	CASSRLQGVFYNEQFF
TRBV27	TRBJ1-5	14	once	NA	TGTGCCAGCAGTTTATCGAGGGGCGGGCAGCCCCAGCATTTT	CASSLSRGGQPQHF
TRBV10-2	TRBJ2-1	16	NA	TRBD2	TGCGCCAGCAGTGACCCCCCTAGCGGGATTTACAATGAGCAGTTCTTC	CASSDPPSGIYNEQFF
TRBV6-5	TRBJ1-4	16	NA	NA	TGTGCCAGCAGTTACGCCGGCGGCGCCGATAATGAAAAACTGTTTTTT	CASSYAGGADNEKLFF
TRBV2	TRBJ2-7	13	NA	NA	TGTGCCAGCAGTGGAACAGGCAAGGGTGAGCAGTACTTC	CASSGTGKGEQYF
TRBV19	TRBJ1-1	16	NA	TRBD1	TGTGCCAGTAGAAAAGGGACAGACCTCGGGGGGACTGAAGCTTTCTTT	CASRKGTDLGGTEAFF
TRBV19	TRBJ1-1	13	NA	NA	TGTGCCACCAGGGGAAGAGGGGGCACTGAAGCTTTCTTT	CATRGRGGTEAFF
TRBV6-1	TRBJ1-1	13	NA	NA	TGTGCCAGCAGTGTCCTCCGGAACACTGAAGCTTTCTTT	CASSVLRNTEAFF
TRBV28	TRBJ2-1	16	NA	TRBD2	TGTGCCAGCAGTCCGGGACTAGCGGGAGAGGGCAATGAGCAGTTCTTC	CASSPGLAGEGNEQFF
TRBV19	TRBJ2-4	14	NA	TRBD1	TGTGCCAGTAGTACCGGACAGGGAGCGAACATTCAGTACTTC	CASSTGQGANIQYF
TRBV11-2	TRBJ2-7	14	NA	TRBD1	TGTGCCAGCAGCTGGACAGGGTCGGGTTACGAGCAGTACTTC	CASSWTGSGYEQYF
TRBV6-4	TRBJ1-3	17	NA	NA	TGTGCCAGCGCGGACCGCGGCAGAAGAAGCTCTGGAAACACCATATATTTT	CASADRGRRSSGNTIYF
TRBV19	TRBJ1-2	13	NA	NA	TGTGCCAGTAACAACGGACGGAACTATGGCTACACCTTC	CASNNGRNYGYTF
TRBV19	TRBJ1-1	14	NA	NA	TGTGCCAGTAGTGGCATTGGGATGAACACTGAAGCTTTCTTT	CASSGIGMNTEAFF
TRBV9	TRBJ2-1	14	NA	NA	TGTGCCAGCAGCGTAGGGAGCTCCTACAATGAGCAGTTCTTC	CASSVGSSYNEQFF
TRBV19	TRBJ1-1	12	few	NA	TGTGCCAGTAAGTACCCAAACACTGAAGCTTTCTTT	CASKYPNTEAFF
TRBV30	TRBJ1-5	13	NA	NA	TGTGCCTGGAGTGCAGGGTTGAAGCAGCCCCAGCATTTT	CAWSAGLKQPQHF
TRBV6-6	TRBJ1-2	14	NA	NA	TGTGCCAGCAGTTACCACGACAAAAACTATGGCTACACCTTC	CASSYHDKNYGYTF
TRBV28	TRBJ2-7	14	NA	TRBD1	TGTGCCAGCAGCGGACAGGAGGAATTTTACGAGCAGTACTTC	CASSGQEEFYEQYF
TRBV7-8	TRBJ1-1	13	once	TRBD1	TGTGCCAGCAGCTTAAACGGACAGGCCAAAGCTTTCTTT	CASSLNGQAKAFF
TRBV28	TRBJ2-7	12	few	NA	TGTGCCAGCAGTCTCCGGATCTACGAGCAGTACTTC	CASSLRIYEQYF
TRBV13	TRBJ1-1	12	once	NA	TGTGCCAGCAGCTTATTTGGAACTGAAGCTTTCTTT	CASSLFGTEAFF
TRBV4-2	TRBJ1-3	16	NA	TRBD1	TGTGCCAGCAGCCAACCGCCCAGGGACAGTGGAAACACCATATATTTT	CASSQPPRDSGNTIYF
TRBV6-1	TRBJ2-1	13	once	NA	TGTGCCAGCAAGACAGGAGGGGTCAATGAGCAGTTCTTC	CASKTGGVNEQFF
TRBV19	TRBJ2-7	13	few	NA	TGTGCCAGTAGGCGTACAGAAGCCTACGAGCAGTACTTC	CASRRTEAYEQYF
TRBV4-2	TRBJ2-3	16	NA	NA	TGTGCCAGCAGCCAAGAACGGCAGGGCCCCACAGATACGCAGTATTTT	CASSQERQGPTDTQYF
TRBV29-1	TRBJ2-1	11	NA	TRBD2	TGCAGCGTTGAATCAGCGGGAGTCAAGTTCTTC	CSVESAGVKFF
TRBV7-9	TRBJ2-1	14	NA	TRBD1	TGTGCCAGCAGCGATTATACAGGGGCGGGTGAGCAGTTCTTC	CASSDYTGAGEQFF
TRBV18	TRBJ2-3	15	once	TRBD1	TGTGCCAGCTCACGACAGGGGGCTACCACAGATACGCAGTATTTT	CASSRQGATTDTQYF
TRBV4-2	TRBJ2-2	16	NA	TRBD2	TGTGCCAGCAGCCAACCATGGACTAGCGGGACCGGGGAGCTGTTTTTT	CASSQPWTSGTGELFF
TRBV5-1	TRBJ1-1	13	NA	NA	TGCGCCAGCAGCTGGGACATGAACACTGAAGCTTTCTTT	CASSWDMNTEAFF
TRBV27	TRBJ1-1	14	NA	NA	TGTGCCAGCAGTTGGGGACAAGATACGCTTGAAGCTTTCTTT	CASSWGQDTLEAFF
TRBV9	TRBJ2-3	14	NA	NA	TGTGCCAGCAGCGTGTTAGACCCACCTGATACGCAGTATTTT	CASSVLDPPDTQYF
TRBV30	TRBJ1-1	13	NA	NA	TGTGCCTGGAGTGTACGAGGGAACACTGAAGCTTTCTTT	CAWSVRGNTEAFF
TRBV19	TRBJ2-2	16	NA	TRBD1	TGTGCCAGTAGTGCCCCAAGCAGGGGGTTTACCGGGGAGCTGTTTTTT	CASSAPSRGFTGELFF
TRBV27	TRBJ1-1	13	NA	NA	TGTGCCAGCAGCGTGGGGGGGCGTACTGAAGCTTTCTTT	CASSVGGRTEAFF